A selection of T cell receptor beta chains follows, all from one sample in a study of persistence of HIV-infected CD4 T cells. TCRdb's table, derived via immunoSEQ multiplex PCR, lists solely in-frame clones and lacks some. Here the sample spans 30,000 to 45,000 clones, about 84% being singletons. No antigen has been assigned to these receptors. The sample was cultured CD4+ T cells from PBMCs, taken from a patient who received antiretroviral therapy. Source of these receptors: an adult with HIV. The donor label of this sample is uncertain. Each CDR3 is given with its conserved first and last residue. A D gene is named only where the DNA matches it firmly. Only part of the rows carry a size: once, few, many, or a class if the clone is expanded.

>TRBD1|TRBJ1-2|TRBV25-1|-
TGTGCCAGCAGTGATTCAGGGGGGCAGAGAAGCTATGGCTACACCTTC
CASSDSGGQRSYGYTF
>TRBD1|TRBJ1-6|TRBV7-9|-
TGTGCCAGCAGCTTAGGGGACAGGGTGAATTCACCCCTCCACTTT
CASSLGDRVNSPLHF
>-|TRBJ1-5|TRBV2|once
TGTGCCAGCAGTGAAAGGGCCCACAGCAATCAGCCCCAGCATTTT
CASSERAHSNQPQHF
>TRBD2|TRBJ2-2|TRBV9|-
TGTGCCAGCAGCGTAGTGACTAGCGGGACCGGGGAGCTGTTTTTT
CASSVVTSGTGELFF
>TRBD1|TRBJ2-7|TRBV5-3|-
TGTGCCAGAAGCGAGGGGACAGGGGGCGGTGGGGCGAGTGCCGGCTTC
CARSEGTGGGGASAGF
>-|TRBJ1-6|TRBV9|-
TGTGCCAGCAGCGTAGGAAGATCTTCACCCCTCCACTTT
CASSVGRSSPLHF
>-|TRBJ1-5|TRBV19|-
TGTGCCAGCCCACCCACAGAGGCCCAGCATTTT
CASPPTEAQHF
>TRBD1|TRBJ1-4|TRBV7-6|-
TGTGCCAGCAGCTTAGCGGAACAGGGGGCGAGGTTGTTTTTT
CASSLAEQGARLFF
>TRBD2|TRBJ2-3|TRBV9|once
TGTGCCAGCAGCGTAGAGTCTAGCGGGGGCACAGATACGCAGTATTTT
CASSVESSGGTDTQYF
>-|TRBJ1-2|TRBV9|-
TGTGCCAGCAGCGTTGCACCTGGGACTCACGCGGGCTACACCTTC
CASSVAPGTHAGYTF
>TRBD2|TRBJ2-7|TRBV5-1|-
TGCGCCAGCAGCTTGTCCGGCGGGAGCTCCTACGAGCAGTACTTC
CASSLSGGSSYEQYF
>TRBD2|TRBJ2-1|TRBV24-1|-
TGTCGCCCAACCGGGCGGGGGGGCCCCTATGAGCAGTTCTTC
CRPTGRGGPYEQFF
>-|TRBJ2-3|TRBV18|-
TGTGCCAGCTCACCACCCCGCGTGGGAGATACGCAGTATTTT
CASSPPRVGDTQYF
>TRBD1|TRBJ1-5|TRBV27|-
TGTGCCAGCAGTAAAGGGGGCAGGGGTCAGCCCCAGCATTTT
CASSKGGRGQPQHF
>-|TRBJ2-3|TRBV28|once
TGTGCCAGCAGCTCCACGGGGCGCCGGGATACGCAGTATTTT
CASSSTGRRDTQYF
>-|TRBJ1-2|TRBV15|-
TGTGCCACCAGCGGGCCGGCAGCGGGGGGCTCTGGCTACACCTTC
CATSGPAAGGSGYTF
>-|TRBJ1-2|TRBV7-3|-
TGTGCCAGCAGCTTAACGATGGTGGCTACAGGGCGGGGCTACACCTTC
CASSLTMVATGRGYTF
>TRBD2|TRBJ2-7|TRBV19|-
TGTGCCAGTAGTAGAGGGCTAGCGGGGTCTCGAGGGGACTACGAGCAGTACTTC
CASSRGLAGSRGDYEQYF
>-|TRBJ1-6|TRBV27|-
TGTGCCAGCAGTTATGACCGTAATTCACCCCTCCACTTT
CASSYDRNSPLHF
>TRBD1|TRBJ1-5|TRBV15|-
TGTGCCACCAGCAGAGACGGGACAGAGATCCAGCCCCAGCATTTT
CATSRDGTEIQPQHF
>TRBD1|TRBJ1-6|TRBV28|-
TGTGCCACACGCGGGACAGCTTCGTATAATTCACCCCTCCACTTT
CATRGTASYNSPLHF
>-|TRBJ2-7|TRBV3-1/TRBV3-2|-
TGTGCCACCCCCGGTGACGACAGTTCCTTC
CATPGDDSSF
>-|TRBJ1-4|TRBV7-8|-
TGTGCCAGCAGCTTAGGGGGGCTCGGTGAAAAACTGTTTTTT
CASSLGGLGEKLFF
>-|TRBJ1-1|TRBV5-1|-
TGCGCCAGCAGCCAGTACAGGGCGAACGACCTTATGACGAACACTGAAGCTTTCTTT
CASSQYRANDLMTNTEAFF
>TRBD2|TRBJ2-2|TRBV7-3|-
TGTGCCAGCTGTGCGGGGGGGAACACCGGGGAGCTGTTTTTT
CASCAGGNTGELFF
>TRBD1|TRBJ2-6|TRBV27|-
TGTGCCAGCAGTAAGACAGGGGGGCCTGGGGCCAACGTCCTGACTTTC
CASSKTGGPGANVLTF
>-|TRBJ2-1|TRBV12-5|-
TGTGCTAGTGGTTTGGTCTACGGGTACGATGAGCAGTTCTTC
CASGLVYGYDEQFF
>TRBD1|TRBJ1-2|TRBV7-2|-
TGTGCCAGCAGCTGGTGGACAGGGGAGTATGGCTACACCTTC
CASSWWTGEYGYTF
>-|TRBJ1-2|TRBV12-2|-
TGTGCAAGTCGCTTAAGACAGGGGGCTACGTCCCACTATGGCTACACCTTC
CASRLRQGATSHYGYTF
>-|TRBJ1-2|TRBV28|-
TGTGCCAGCGGGTCTTCGGGCATCTATGGCTACACCTTC
CASGSSGIYGYTF
>TRBD1|TRBJ1-5|TRBV19|-
TGTGCCAGTAGTATAGATCCCCCCAGGGGGTATAGCAATCAGCCCCAGCATTTT
CASSIDPPRGYSNQPQHF
>TRBD1|TRBJ2-7|TRBV19|-
TGTGCCAGTAGTGTCCGGGACAGGGGATCCTACGAGCAGTACTTC
CASSVRDRGSYEQYF
>TRBD1|TRBJ1-1|TRBV5-1|once
TGCGCCAGCAGCTCGACAGGGGACACTGAAGCTTTCTTT
CASSSTGDTEAFF
>TRBD1|TRBJ2-1|TRBV29-1|once
TGCAGCGTTGCACTAAGGACAGGTCCCGGGGATGAGCAGTTCTTC
CSVALRTGPGDEQFF
>TRBD1|TRBJ2-7|TRBV29-1|once
TGCAGCGTTGTATTAGGGACAGGGGGTTCCGAGCAGTACTTC
CSVVLGTGGSEQYF
>TRBD2|TRBJ2-1|TRBV5-1|-
TGCGCCAGCAGCTTGGACGGGGGGGTTAGTTTCAATGAGCAGTTCTTC
CASSLDGGVSFNEQFF
>-|TRBJ1-5|TRBV20-1|-
TGCAGTGCTAGTTCCAGCAGCCGCAATCAGCCCCAGCATTTT
CSASSSSRNQPQHF
>-|TRBJ1-6|TRBV27|-
TGTGCCAGCAGTTTACCTAATTCACCCCTCCACTTT
CASSLPNSPLHF
>-|TRBJ2-3|TRBV18|-
TGTGCCAGCTCACCTTTGAGGACTATGACTAGCACAGATACGCAGTATTTT
CASSPLRTMTSTDTQYF
>TRBD1|TRBJ1-1|TRBV10-3|-
TGTGCCATCAGCGTTGGACAGGGTACAATGAACACTGAAGCTTTCTTT
CAISVGQGTMNTEAFF
>TRBD1|TRBJ2-7|TRBV19|-
TGTGCCAGTAGTATAGACGGGACAGGAGGTTACGAGCAGTACTTC
CASSIDGTGGYEQYF
>-|TRBJ2-7|TRBV6-1|-
TGTGCCAGCAGTGAAGCGGGGGGTACCTACGAGCAGTACTTC
CASSEAGGTYEQYF
>-|TRBJ1-6|TRBV5-1|-
TGCGCCAGCAGCACGAGGACAGCGAATTCACCCCTCCACTTT
CASSTRTANSPLHF
>-|TRBJ1-3|TRBV15|-
TGTGCCACCAGCAGAGATAAGCCGGTTGACACCATATATTTT
CATSRDKPVDTIYF
>TRBD1|TRBJ1-2|TRBV18|-
TGTGCCAGCTCACCGGGACAGGGGGCGTTCACCTTC
CASSPGQGAFTF
>-|TRBJ1-2|TRBV6-5|few
TGTGCCAGCAGTACGACCGTGGAGAACTATGGCTACACCTTC
CASSTTVENYGYTF
>-|TRBJ1-1|TRBV6-4|-
TGTGCCAGCAGTCGAGGGGTTGGCACTGAAGCTTTCTTT
CASSRGVGTEAFF
>-|TRBJ1-2|TRBV19|-
TGTGCCAGTAGTACCCTAGGGGACTCCTATGGCTACACCTTC
CASSTLGDSYGYTF
>TRBD1|TRBJ2-7|TRBV7-8|-
TGTGCCAGCAACTGGGGGACAGGGGCCTACGAGCAGTACTTC
CASNWGTGAYEQYF
>-|TRBJ2-3|TRBV7-3|-
TGTGCCAGCAGCTCCCTGGGGGACCAAGATACGCAGTATTTT
CASSSLGDQDTQYF
>-|TRBJ1-4|TRBV2|-
TGTGCCAGCATTTCGCTGAATGAAAAACTGTTTTTT
CASISLNEKLFF
>TRBD1|TRBJ1-6|TRBV13|once
TGTGCCAGCAGCCCCCAACCCGACAGGGGTTCACCCCTCCACTTT
CASSPQPDRGSPLHF
>-|TRBJ2-7|TRBV28|-
TGTGCCAGCAGTTTACTGCTGGGGATGGGGCACGAGCAGTACTTC
CASSLLLGMGHEQYF
>-|TRBJ2-5|TRBV2|-
TGTGCCAGCAGGACAAACCAAGAGACCCAGTACTTC
CASRTNQETQYF
>TRBD1|TRBJ2-3|TRBV7-9|-
TGTGCCAGCAGCTTGGGGACAGGGCCCACAGATACGCAGTATTTT
CASSLGTGPTDTQYF
>TRBD1|TRBJ2-7|TRBV5-1|-
TGCGCCAGCAGCGCGAACCGGGACAGAGCCTACGAGCAGTACTTC
CASSANRDRAYEQYF
>TRBD2|TRBJ2-3|TRBV3-1/TRBV3-2|-
TGTGCCAGCAGAAAACGGGGGGGCACAGATACGCAGTATTTT
CASRKRGGTDTQYF
>-|TRBJ1-6|TRBV27|once
TGTGCCAGCAGTTCTGGCTTCGATAATTCACCCCTCCACTTT
CASSSGFDNSPLHF
>-|TRBJ2-1|TRBV7-9|few
TGTGCCAGCAGCTTAAGGCTACCTGAATACAATGAGCAGTTCTTC
CASSLRLPEYNEQFF